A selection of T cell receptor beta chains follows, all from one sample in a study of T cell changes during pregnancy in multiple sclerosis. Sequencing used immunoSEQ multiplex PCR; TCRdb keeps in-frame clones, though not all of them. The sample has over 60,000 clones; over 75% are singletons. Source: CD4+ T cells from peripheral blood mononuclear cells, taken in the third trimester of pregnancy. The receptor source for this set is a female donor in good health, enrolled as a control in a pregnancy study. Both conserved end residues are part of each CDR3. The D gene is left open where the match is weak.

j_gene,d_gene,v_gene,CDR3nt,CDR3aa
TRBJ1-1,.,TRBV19,TGTGCCAGTAGTATTGTGGGACAGAACACTGAAGCTTTCTTT,CASSIVGQNTEAFF
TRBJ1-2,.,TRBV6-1,TGTGCCAGCAGTGAAGAGCACAGGGTAAAGGGCGGCTACACCTTC,CASSEEHRVKGGYTF
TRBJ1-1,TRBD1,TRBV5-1,TGCGCCAGCAGCGTCGACAGGGGCGGGAACACTGAAGCTTTCTTT,CASSVDRGGNTEAFF
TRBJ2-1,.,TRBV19,TGTGCCAGTAGTATTAGCACAGGGAACAATGAGCAGTTCTTC,CASSISTGNNEQFF
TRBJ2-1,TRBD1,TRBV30,TGTGCCTGGGCCGTAGACAGGGGGTCCTACAATGAGCAGTTCTTC,CAWAVDRGSYNEQFF
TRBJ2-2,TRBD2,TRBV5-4,TGTGCCAGCAGCTTGGCGTCGGGGGGGGCCGGGGAGCTGTTTTTT,CASSLASGGAGELFF
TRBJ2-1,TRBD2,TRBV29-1,TGCAGCGGTAGCGGGGGGGCCGGGGAGCAGTTCTTC,CSGSGGAGEQFF
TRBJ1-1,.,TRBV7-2,TGTGCCAGCAGCTTATGGACTAAGGTCCCCTCAGGAAACACTGAAGCTTTCTTT,CASSLWTKVPSGNTEAFF
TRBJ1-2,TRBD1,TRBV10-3,TGTGCCATCAGTGTCGACAGGGCATTTGGCTACACCTTC,CAISVDRAFGYTF
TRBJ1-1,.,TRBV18,TGTGCCAGCTCAAATACAGGGACCAACACTGAAGCTTTCTTT,CASSNTGTNTEAFF
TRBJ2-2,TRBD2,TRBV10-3,TGTGCCATCAACGGGGGGGCTTTCGGTCTCACCGGGGAGCTGTTTTTT,CAINGGAFGLTGELFF
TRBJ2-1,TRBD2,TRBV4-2,TGTGCCAGCAGCCCTCTAGCGGACTCCTACAATGAGCAGTTCTTC,CASSPLADSYNEQFF
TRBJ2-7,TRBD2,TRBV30,TGTGCCTGTCCTACGGCTAGCGGGGGGGCCTACGAGCAGTACTTC,CACPTASGGAYEQYF
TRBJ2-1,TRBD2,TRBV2,TGTGCCAGCAAGGGGACTAGCGGGGGGTACAATGAGCAGTTCTTC,CASKGTSGGYNEQFF